The present entry profiles one T cell receptor beta chain with its context. TCRdb re-called the 5' RACE reads through MiXCR, storing one row per CDR3 protein. The profile shows around 110,000 distinct CDR3 sequences, 12% of them singletons. As to time point: blood at routine non-recurrence follow-up after resection. Whole RNA from tumor, nontumor lung or frozen PBMC was sequenced unsorted. V lost 5 bases to trimming and J lost 5 bases; unmatched junction nucleotides: 10. CDR1 SGHTA and CDR2 FQGNSA come from the germline V gene. The CDR3 sequence is 16 residues long. The data stem from a study of spatial heterogeneity in lung cancer. Study summary: The donor group consisted of around 70 patients who had untreated, early-stage non-small cell lung cancer. Within raw reads, each unique TCR and UMI combination appeared on average more than ten times. In cases with available follow-up PBMC samples, these were sequenced at a median of roughly two years after resection.

The sequenced sample was PBMCs, obtained at follow-up. This TCR was sampled from a male donor with early-stage non-small cell lung cancer. The chain has TRBV7-2 and TRBJ2-3; 10 nucleotides agree with TRBD1. The CDR3 nucleotides read TGTGCCAGCAGCCCCCGAGGGACAGGGGTATTAGATACGCAGTATTTT. Translated, it gives CASSPRGTGVLDTQYF. The full variable domain, completed using reference TRBV7-2 and TRBJ2-3, is GAGVSQSPSNKVTEKGKDVELRCDPISGHTALYWYRQSLGQGLEFLIYFQGNSAPDKSGLPSDRFSAERTGGSVSTLTIQRTQQEDSAVYLCASSPRGTGVLDTQYFGPGTRLTVL.